This is a list of T cell receptor beta chains from one sample in a study of CD8+ T cells in alopecia areata. Clones were sequenced by immunoSEQ multiplex PCR, and TCRdb holds only the in-frame ones, with some missing. The sample lists roughly 250,000 clones; 60% were seen once. The source was CD4+ T cells sorted from blood, collected around week 54, from a patient treated with tofacitinib. Every receptor here comes from a human donor with alopecia areata. Each CDR3 is given with its conserved first and last residue. Fields, in order: clone size, D gene, V gene, J gene, CDR3 protein, CDR3 DNA. The D gene is left open where the match is weak. Clone size, where shown, is once, few, many, or a class for clones that have expanded.

clone size: -
D gene: -
V gene: TRBV29-1
J gene: TRBJ1-1
CDR3 protein: CSVGGKNTEAFF
CDR3 DNA: TGCAGCGTTGGAGGAAAGAACACTGAAGCTTTCTTT

clone size: few
D gene: -
V gene: TRBV7-2
J gene: TRBJ2-5
CDR3 protein: CASSPPLRTAKETQYF
CDR3 DNA: TGTGCCAGCAGCCCACCCCTCCGGACAGCCAAGGAGACCCAGTACTTC

clone size: -
D gene: -
V gene: TRBV29-1
J gene: TRBJ2-7
CDR3 protein: CSVGLGDQYEQYF
CDR3 DNA: TGCAGCGTTGGATTGGGGGATCAATACGAGCAGTACTTC

clone size: -
D gene: -
V gene: TRBV29-1
J gene: TRBJ2-5
CDR3 protein: CSERPTSFGETQYF
CDR3 DNA: TGCAGCGAAAGACCAACTAGTTTTGGAGAGACCCAGTACTTC

clone size: -
D gene: TRBD1
V gene: TRBV13
J gene: TRBJ2-7
CDR3 protein: CASSRTGDGSYEQYF
CDR3 DNA: TGTGCCAGCAGCCGAACAGGGGATGGTTCCTACGAGCAGTACTTC

clone size: -
D gene: -
V gene: TRBV9
J gene: TRBJ2-7
CDR3 protein: CASSVAGDSYYEQYF
CDR3 DNA: TGTGCCAGCAGCGTAGCGGGGGACAGCTACTACGAGCAGTACTTC

clone size: few
D gene: TRBD2
V gene: TRBV27
J gene: TRBJ2-3
CDR3 protein: CASSPAGSGVVDTQYF
CDR3 DNA: TGTGCCAGCAGTCCGGCGGGTAGCGGGGTTGTAGATACGCAGTATTTT

clone size: -
D gene: TRBD1
V gene: TRBV9
J gene: TRBJ2-7
CDR3 protein: CASSPGQGTSYEQYF
CDR3 DNA: TGTGCCAGCAGCCCTGGACAGGGAACTTCCTACGAGCAGTACTTC

clone size: -
D gene: -
V gene: TRBV9
J gene: TRBJ1-2
CDR3 protein: CASSPYQGNYGYTF
CDR3 DNA: TGTGCCAGCAGCCCTTACCAGGGGAACTATGGCTACACCTTC

clone size: few
D gene: -
V gene: TRBV30
J gene: TRBJ2-1
CDR3 protein: CAWSADSYGNEQFF
CDR3 DNA: TGTGCCTGGAGCGCAGACAGTTATGGGAATGAGCAGTTCTTC

clone size: -
D gene: TRBD1
V gene: TRBV5-6
J gene: TRBJ2-3
CDR3 protein: CASSYRDRRTDTQYF
CDR3 DNA: TGTGCCAGCAGCTACCGGGACAGGAGGACAGATACGCAGTATTTT

clone size: -
D gene: -
V gene: TRBV6-6
J gene: TRBJ2-7
CDR3 protein: CASSLQGTIYEQYF
CDR3 DNA: TGTGCCAGCAGTCTGCAAGGTACTATCTACGAGCAGTACTTC

clone size: -
D gene: -
V gene: TRBV4-3
J gene: TRBJ1-1
CDR3 protein: CASSQVKAFTTSEAFF
CDR3 DNA: TGCGCCAGCAGCCAAGTCAAGGCTTTTACGACTTCAGAAGCTTTCTTT

clone size: -
D gene: TRBD1
V gene: TRBV29-1
J gene: TRBJ1-4
CDR3 protein: CSVLGQPNEKLFF
CDR3 DNA: TGCAGCGTCCTGGGACAGCCTAATGAAAAACTGTTTTTT

clone size: -
D gene: -
V gene: TRBV20-1
J gene: TRBJ1-1
CDR3 protein: CSGDTEAFF
CDR3 DNA: TGCAGTGGGGACACTGAAGCTTTCTTT

clone size: -
D gene: -
V gene: TRBV28
J gene: TRBJ1-1
CDR3 protein: CASSLTTTEAFF
CDR3 DNA: TGTGCCAGCAGTTTAACTACGACTGAAGCTTTCTTT

clone size: few
D gene: -
V gene: TRBV29-1
J gene: TRBJ1-1
CDR3 protein: CSALRQALNTEAFF
CDR3 DNA: TGCAGCGCACTCCGACAGGCTTTGAACACTGAAGCTTTCTTT

clone size: few
D gene: -
V gene: TRBV7-9
J gene: TRBJ1-1
CDR3 protein: CASRDRGGNTEAFF
CDR3 DNA: TGTGCCAGCAGGGACCGGGGAGGGAACACTGAAGCTTTCTTT

clone size: -
D gene: -
V gene: TRBV30
J gene: TRBJ2-5
CDR3 protein: CAWSVFGGQETQYF
CDR3 DNA: TGTGCCTGGAGTGTATTCGGCGGCCAAGAGACCCAGTACTTC

clone size: -
D gene: -
V gene: TRBV7-6
J gene: TRBJ1-1
CDR3 protein: CASSHGRHAEAFF
CDR3 DNA: TGTGCCAGCAGCCACGGCAGGCACGCTGAAGCTTTCTTT

clone size: -
D gene: -
V gene: TRBV19
J gene: TRBJ1-6
CDR3 protein: CASGLGSPLHF
CDR3 DNA: TGTGCCAGTGGCCTCGGTTCACCCCTCCACTTT

clone size: -
D gene: -
V gene: TRBV6-5
J gene: TRBJ2-7
CDR3 protein: CASSYLGSTYEQYF
CDR3 DNA: TGTGCCAGCAGTTACTTGGGCAGCACCTACGAGCAGTACTTC

clone size: -
D gene: -
V gene: TRBV7-2
J gene: TRBJ1-2
CDR3 protein: CASSQQGRTAPSYGYTF
CDR3 DNA: TGTGCCAGCAGCCAGCAGGGGCGGACAGCTCCTTCCTATGGCTACACCTTC

clone size: -
D gene: TRBD2
V gene: TRBV5-4
J gene: TRBJ2-3
CDR3 protein: CASTRFLAGGTDTQYF
CDR3 DNA: TGTGCCAGCACTCGATTTCTAGCGGGGGGGACAGATACGCAGTATTTT

clone size: -
D gene: -
V gene: TRBV9
J gene: TRBJ1-4
CDR3 protein: CASSGKANEKLFF
CDR3 DNA: TGTGCCAGCAGTGGGAAAGCTAATGAAAAACTGTTTTTT

clone size: -
D gene: -
V gene: TRBV4-1
J gene: TRBJ2-3
CDR3 protein: CASSQPDRTDTQYF
CDR3 DNA: TGCGCCAGCAGCCAACCGGACAGAACAGATACGCAGTATTTT

clone size: -
D gene: TRBD1
V gene: TRBV7-2
J gene: TRBJ2-7
CDR3 protein: CASSLTGQAYEQYF
CDR3 DNA: TGTGCCAGCAGCTTAACCGGACAGGCCTACGAGCAGTACTTC

clone size: -
D gene: TRBD1
V gene: TRBV9
J gene: TRBJ1-4
CDR3 protein: CASSAGTGGSEKLFF
CDR3 DNA: TGTGCCAGCAGCGCCGGGACAGGGGGCAGTGAAAAACTGTTTTTT

clone size: -
D gene: -
V gene: TRBV16
J gene: TRBJ2-7
CDR3 protein: CASSQSQGSGEQYF
CDR3 DNA: TGTGCCAGCAGCCAATCTCAGGGGTCCGGCGAGCAGTACTTC

clone size: -
D gene: -
V gene: TRBV19
J gene: TRBJ2-4
CDR3 protein: CASSIDIRKNIQYF
CDR3 DNA: TGTGCCAGTAGTATTGACATCCGCAAAAACATTCAGTACTTC

clone size: few
D gene: -
V gene: TRBV29-1
J gene: TRBJ2-1
CDR3 protein: CSVEDGLFEQFF
CDR3 DNA: TGCAGCGTTGAAGATGGTCTTTTTGAGCAGTTCTTC

clone size: few
D gene: -
V gene: TRBV7-3
J gene: TRBJ2-3
CDR3 protein: CASSLGGTDTQYF
CDR3 DNA: TGTGCCAGCAGCTTAGGAGGAACAGATACGCAGTATTTT

clone size: -
D gene: -
V gene: TRBV4-1
J gene: TRBJ1-4
CDR3 protein: CASSQDGREKLFF
CDR3 DNA: TGCGCCAGCAGCCAAGACGGCAGGGAAAAACTGTTTTTT

clone size: few
D gene: -
V gene: TRBV2
J gene: TRBJ1-5
CDR3 protein: CASSTALGRNQPQHF
CDR3 DNA: TGTGCCAGCAGTACCGCGCTGGGTCGCAATCAGCCCCAGCATTTT

clone size: -
D gene: -
V gene: TRBV18
J gene: TRBJ1-1
CDR3 protein: CASSPARPGAFF
CDR3 DNA: TGTGCCAGCTCACCCGCGCGGCCTGGAGCTTTCTTT

clone size: once
D gene: TRBD1
V gene: TRBV30
J gene: TRBJ1-1
CDR3 protein: CAWSLTLGQAWDTEAFF
CDR3 DNA: TGTGCCTGGAGTCTTACCCTAGGACAGGCCTGGGACACTGAAGCTTTCTTT

clone size: -
D gene: -
V gene: TRBV30
J gene: TRBJ2-2
CDR3 protein: CAWSVWGTGELFF
CDR3 DNA: TGTGCCTGGAGTGTTTGGGGAACCGGGGAGCTGTTTTTT

clone size: -
D gene: -
V gene: TRBV30
J gene: TRBJ2-3
CDR3 protein: CAWSDQGPSTDTQYF
CDR3 DNA: TGTGCCTGGAGTGATCAGGGACCGAGCACAGATACGCAGTATTTT

clone size: -
D gene: TRBD1
V gene: TRBV13
J gene: TRBJ2-3
CDR3 protein: CASSLARTGGADTQYF
CDR3 DNA: TGTGCCAGCAGCTTAGCCAGGACAGGGGGCGCAGATACGCAGTATTTT

clone size: once
D gene: -
V gene: TRBV30
J gene: TRBJ2-1
CDR3 protein: CAWRAGSSYNEQFF
CDR3 DNA: TGTGCCTGGAGGGCAGGGAGCTCCTACAATGAGCAGTTCTTC

clone size: few
D gene: -
V gene: TRBV30
J gene: TRBJ2-3
CDR3 protein: CASLNWGSTDTQYF
CDR3 DNA: TGTGCCAGCCTGAATTGGGGCAGCACAGATACGCAGTATTTT

clone size: once
D gene: TRBD2
V gene: TRBV30
J gene: TRBJ2-7
CDR3 protein: CAWGPGTSYEQYF
CDR3 DNA: TGTGCCTGGGGCCCCGGGACTAGCTACGAGCAGTACTTC

clone size: few
D gene: -
V gene: TRBV7-2
J gene: TRBJ2-3
CDR3 protein: CASSLSTDTQYF
CDR3 DNA: TGTGCCAGCAGCTTAAGCACAGATACGCAGTATTTT

clone size: -
D gene: -
V gene: TRBV30
J gene: TRBJ2-3
CDR3 protein: CAFNRETDTQYF
CDR3 DNA: TGTGCCTTCAACAGGGAGACAGATACGCAGTATTTT

clone size: -
D gene: TRBD2
V gene: TRBV5-1
J gene: TRBJ2-1
CDR3 protein: CASSPEVAGLNEQFF
CDR3 DNA: TGCGCCAGCAGTCCGGAGGTAGCGGGGTTAAATGAGCAGTTCTTC

clone size: -
D gene: TRBD2
V gene: TRBV29-1
J gene: TRBJ2-5
CDR3 protein: CSVEKIWPPTSGGADGETQYF
CDR3 DNA: TGCAGCGTTGAAAAAATTTGGCCCCCAACTAGCGGGGGGGCGGACGGAGAGACCCAGTACTTC

clone size: few
D gene: TRBD1
V gene: TRBV7-9
J gene: TRBJ1-1
CDR3 protein: CASSLPLGQGVGNTEAFF
CDR3 DNA: TGTGCCAGCAGCCTTCCCTTGGGACAGGGGGTGGGGAACACTGAAGCTTTCTTT

clone size: -
D gene: -
V gene: TRBV30
J gene: TRBJ2-5
CDR3 protein: CAWSPTRGSETQYF
CDR3 DNA: TGTGCCTGGAGTCCAACTCGGGGGTCAGAGACCCAGTACTTC

clone size: once
D gene: -
V gene: TRBV9
J gene: TRBJ2-7
CDR3 protein: CASSVAEGGYEQYF
CDR3 DNA: TGTGCCAGCAGCGTAGCTGAGGGTGGCTACGAGCAGTACTTC

clone size: few
D gene: TRBD2
V gene: TRBV9
J gene: TRBJ2-1
CDR3 protein: CASSVVPGLAGGHNEQFF
CDR3 DNA: TGTGCCAGCAGCGTGGTCCCGGGACTAGCGGGGGGACACAATGAGCAGTTCTTC

clone size: -
D gene: -
V gene: TRBV10-3
J gene: TRBJ1-2
CDR3 protein: CAISKGLQDSGYTF
CDR3 DNA: TGTGCCATCAGTAAAGGGTTGCAGGATTCTGGCTACACCTTC

clone size: -
D gene: TRBD1
V gene: TRBV13
J gene: TRBJ2-7
CDR3 protein: CASSSRQGSNEQYF
CDR3 DNA: TGTGCCAGCAGCTCAAGACAGGGAAGCAACGAGCAGTACTTC

clone size: many
D gene: -
V gene: TRBV19
J gene: TRBJ1-1
CDR3 protein: CASSIWGEGTEAFF
CDR3 DNA: TGTGCCAGTAGTATATGGGGCGAGGGCACTGAAGCTTTCTTT

clone size: -
D gene: -
V gene: TRBV19
J gene: TRBJ2-5
CDR3 protein: CASSIGQEETQYF
CDR3 DNA: TGTGCCAGTAGTATAGGCCAGGAAGAGACCCAGTACTTC

clone size: few
D gene: -
V gene: TRBV5-6
J gene: TRBJ2-5
CDR3 protein: CASSFRAGRETQYF
CDR3 DNA: TGTGCCAGCAGCTTTCGGGCAGGGCGGGAGACCCAGTACTTC

clone size: few
D gene: -
V gene: TRBV27
J gene: TRBJ2-1
CDR3 protein: CASSWDRLGEQFF
CDR3 DNA: TGTGCCAGCAGTTGGGACCGGTTGGGTGAGCAGTTCTTC

clone size: -
D gene: TRBD2
V gene: TRBV29-1
J gene: TRBJ2-1
CDR3 protein: CSVEDGFGGGISYNEQFF
CDR3 DNA: TGCAGCGTTGAAGATGGGTTCGGCGGGGGGATCTCCTACAATGAGCAGTTCTTC